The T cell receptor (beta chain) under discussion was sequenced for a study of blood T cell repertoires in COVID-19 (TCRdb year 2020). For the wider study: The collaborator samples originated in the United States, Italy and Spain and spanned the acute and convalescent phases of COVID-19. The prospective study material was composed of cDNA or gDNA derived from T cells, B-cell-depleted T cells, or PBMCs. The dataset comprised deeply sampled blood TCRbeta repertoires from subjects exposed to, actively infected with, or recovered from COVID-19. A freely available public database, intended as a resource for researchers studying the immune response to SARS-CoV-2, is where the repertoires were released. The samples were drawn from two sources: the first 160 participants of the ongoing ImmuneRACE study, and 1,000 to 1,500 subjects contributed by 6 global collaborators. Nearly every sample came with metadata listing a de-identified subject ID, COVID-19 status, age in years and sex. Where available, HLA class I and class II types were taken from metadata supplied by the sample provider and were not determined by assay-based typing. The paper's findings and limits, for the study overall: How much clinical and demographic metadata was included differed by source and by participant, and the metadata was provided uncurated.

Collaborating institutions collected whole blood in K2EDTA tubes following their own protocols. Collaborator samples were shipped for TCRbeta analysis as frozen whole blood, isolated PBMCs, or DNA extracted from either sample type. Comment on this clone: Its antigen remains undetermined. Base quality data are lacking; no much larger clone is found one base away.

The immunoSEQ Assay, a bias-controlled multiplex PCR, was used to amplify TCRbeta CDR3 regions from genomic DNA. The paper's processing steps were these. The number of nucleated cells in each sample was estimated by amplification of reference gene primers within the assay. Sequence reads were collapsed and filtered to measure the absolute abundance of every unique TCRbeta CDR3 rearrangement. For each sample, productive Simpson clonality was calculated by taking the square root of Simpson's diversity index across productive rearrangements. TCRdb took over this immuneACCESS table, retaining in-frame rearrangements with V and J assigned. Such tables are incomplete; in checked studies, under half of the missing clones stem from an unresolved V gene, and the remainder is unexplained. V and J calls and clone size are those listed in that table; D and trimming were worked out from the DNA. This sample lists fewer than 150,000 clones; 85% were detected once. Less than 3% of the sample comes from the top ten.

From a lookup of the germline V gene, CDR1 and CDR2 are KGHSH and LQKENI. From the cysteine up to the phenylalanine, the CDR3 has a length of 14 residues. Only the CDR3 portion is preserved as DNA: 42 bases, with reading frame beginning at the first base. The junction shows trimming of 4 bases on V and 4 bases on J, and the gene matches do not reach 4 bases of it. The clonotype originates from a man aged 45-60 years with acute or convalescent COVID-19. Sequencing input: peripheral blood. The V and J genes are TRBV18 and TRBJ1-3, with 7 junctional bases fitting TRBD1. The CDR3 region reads CASSLGGGGNTIYF. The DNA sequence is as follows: TGTGCCAGCTCACTAGGGGGCGGCGGAAACACCATATATTTT. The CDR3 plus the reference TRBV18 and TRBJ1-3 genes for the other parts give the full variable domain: NAGVMQNPRHLVRRRGQEARLRCSPMKGHSHVYWYRQLPEEGLKFMVYLQKENIIDESGMPKERFSAEFPKEGPSILRIQQVVRGDSAAYFCASSLGGGGNTIYFGEGSWLTVV.